This T cell receptor (beta chain) was retrieved from a study of cytomegalovirus exposure and HLA in healthy donors. With respect to this clone: Its antigen is not identified.

Overall study findings and caveats: V- and J-gene trimming of TCR beta was linked (in a later analysis) to a missense DCLRE1C variant. 164 TCR beta chains were listed as cytomegalovirus-associated. A later analysis reportedly found that, within productive TCRs, an Asian-associated ancestry cluster had fewer N-insertions than the mean observed across the 666 donors. Presence/absence analyses rested on an assumption that sequencing depth was roughly uniform across donors.

Researchers ran the PCR with 60 Vbeta and 13 Jbeta primers. TCRdb keeps only in-frame clones here, not all; method: immunoSEQ multiplex PCR. The profile shows some 150,000 clones, 82% of them singletons. The CDR3 spans 11 residues. Germline CDR1 and CDR2: GTSNPN and SVGIG (reference sequence). Trimming took 4 bases from V and 7 from J, leaving 11 bases between them. This sequence joins TRBV30 and TRBJ2-7; D gene ambiguous. The clonotype comes from a man aged 50-60 years in good health and CMV-seropositive. The sequenced sample was PBMCs. The CDR3 region is CAWTLVKEQYF. The CDR3, as DNA: TGTGCCTGGACTCTCGTAAAAGAGCAGTACTTC. Full variable domain (outside the CDR3, taken from reference TRBV30 and TRBJ2-7): SQTIHQWPATLVQPVGSPLSLECTVEGTSNPNLYWYRQAAGRGLQLLFYSVGIGQISSEVPQNLSASRPQDRQFILSSKKLLLSDSGFYLCAWTLVKEQYFGPGTRLTVT.